These 10 T cell receptor beta chains were sequenced from one sample in a study of beta chain features in type 1 diabetes. TCRB transcripts that were expressed got sequenced, as all of the isolated RNA had been reverse transcribed. The protocol was immunoSEQ multiplex PCR, while the TCRdb copy is restricted to in-frame clones and leaves out a portion. The sample contains 300,000 to 400,000 clones, 9.5% to 11% of which appear only once. The source material was naive CD4+ T cells from blood. These receptor sequences come from a woman aged 25-40 years in good health.

This clone showed up just a few times. The V gene is TRBV4-1, the J gene TRBJ2-3; possible D gene TRBD1, 6 bases. Trimming removed 1 base at V and 6 bases at J, with 11 bases between. Per the germline V gene, CDR1 is MGHRA and CDR2 is YSYEKL. The CDR3 sequence is 14 residues long. The CDR3 region has the DNA TGCGCCAGCAGCCAAGGGACAGTTTTGGATACGCAGTATTTT. It is translated as CASSQGTVLDTQYF.

J is TRBJ1-1 and V is TRBV30; D is undetermined. Looked up from germline, CDR1 is GTSNPN and CDR2 is SVGIG (reference sequence). The CDR3 is 11 residues long. The V and J ends lost 2 bases and 3 bases respectively, with 4 bases between them. Here the CDR3 DNA reads TGTGCCTGGAGTCGCGACACTGAAGCTTTCTTT. Protein sequence: CAWSRDTEAFF. The whole variable domain, remainder taken from reference TRBV30 and TRBJ1-1, is SQTIHQWPATLVQPVGSPLSLECTVEGTSNPNLYWYRQAAGRGLQLLFYSVGIGQISSEVPQNLSASRPQDRQFILSSKKLLLSDSGFYLCAWSRDTEAFFGQGTRLTVV.

The chain uses TRBV28 and TRBJ2-5, with D possibly matching TRBD1 (6 bases). CDR1 is MDHEN, CDR2 SYDVKM, per germline. The length of the CDR3 is 15 residues. Trimming shortened V by 5 bases and J by 5 bases, and 18 bases separated the two germline ends. DNA for the CDR3: TGTGCCAGCAGTCTACCACAGGGTCGGCGCGAGACCCAGTACTTC. Its protein product is CASSLPQGRRETQYF.

Many counts were recorded for this clone. The V gene is TRBV4-2, the J gene TRBJ2-1; TRBD2 aligns across 10 bases. The ends lost 1 base at V and 6 bases at J; junction bases unmatched: 0. From germline, CDR1 is LGHNA and CDR2 YNFKEQ. CDR3 length: 14 amino acids. The CDR3 DNA sequence: TGTGCCAGCAGCCAAGCTAGCGGGAGCAATGAGCAGTTCTTC. It codes for CASSQASGSNEQFF.

This sequence joins TRBV28 and TRBJ2-7; 9 nucleotides line up with TRBD1. Germline V CDR1 and CDR2: MDHEN, SYDVKM. The CDR3 totals 15 residues. V shed 2 bases, J shed 2 bases, and the junction held 4 bases outside the gene matches. As DNA, the CDR3 is TGTGCCAGCAGTTTAGGGGGGACAGGGCCCTACGAGCAGTACTTC. Its translation is CASSLGGTGPYEQYF.

This clone was seen a handful of times. J is TRBJ2-3 and V is TRBV4-3; 7 bases map to TRBD2. The germline gives CDR1 LGHNA, CDR2 YSLEER. The CDR3 is made up of 17 amino acids. The ends lost 0 bases at V and 1 base at J; junction bases unmatched: 7. The CDR3 loop reads CASSQEAGPWGTDTQYF. The DNA for the CDR3 is TGCGCCAGCAGCCAAGAAGCGGGACCGTGGGGCACAGATACGCAGTATTTT.

The chain links TRBV29-1 to TRBJ2-5; the match to TRBD1 covers 7 bases. This CDR3 region has 12 residues. Germline CDR1 reads SQVTM; CDR2 reads ANQGSEA. Trimming took 6 bases from V and 2 from J; bases not matched to a gene: 3. CDR3 protein: CSVGTVQETQYF. The CDR3 DNA is TGCAGCGTCGGGACAGTTCAAGAGACCCAGTACTTC.

V usage is TRBV7-2 and J usage is TRBJ2-3, with D perhaps matching TRBD2 (6 bases). In germline, CDR1 is SGHTA, CDR2 FQGNSA. The CDR3 sequence is 15 residues long. V was clipped by 5 bases and J by 3 bases, with 15 bases between them. CDR3 region: CASSHRLVGTDTQYF. DNA of the CDR3: TGTGCCAGCAGCCACCGACTAGTTGGTACAGATACGCAGTATTTT.

This clone was found a few times. This chain links TRBV27 with TRBJ2-1; TRBD2 matches 10 bases. The trim removed 6 bases at V and 8 bases at J, leaving 16 bases unmatched. The CDR3 has 17 amino acids. Germline-derived CDR1 and CDR2 are MNHEY and SMNVEV (reference sequence). The CDR3: CASRSSGLAGVLDEQFF. CDR3 bases: TGTGCCAGCAGGAGCTCGGGGCTAGCGGGAGTATTGGATGAGCAGTTCTTC.

The rearrangement uses TRBV5-4 and TRBJ1-1; D is possibly TRBD1 (5 bases). The CDR3 is 15 amino acids. CDR1 and CDR2 (germline): SGHNT, YYREEE (reference sequence). The V gene lost 3 bases and the J gene lost 7 bases, with 19 bases spanning the gap. CDR3 bases: TGTGCCAGCAGCTCGGGGGACCGGGTTGCCAGTGAAGCTTTCTTT. It specifies CASSSGDRVASEAFF.